This paragraph reports one T cell receptor beta chain. Its specificity is not known. The data were produced by immunoSEQ multiplex PCR, yet TCRdb's version contains in-frame clones alone and is incomplete. The sample lists some 100,000 clones, roughly 89% occurring once. The source of the sample is a study of T cell responses to AZD1222 COVID-19 vaccine. Study-wide results and limits: Sampled repertoires all dated from after the peak T cell response.

This CDR3 comprises 14 residues. Per the germline V gene, CDR1 is MGHRA and CDR2 is YSYEKL. Trimming shortened V by 4 bases and J by 5 bases, and 12 bases separated the two germline ends. This clonotype was sampled from an adult in good health. Here the sequenced sample was peripheral blood, taken on day 0 of AZD1222 vaccination. V gene TRBV4-1 combines with J gene TRBJ1-5; tentatively, D is TRBD1 (6 bases). The CDR3 loop reads CASSRAGVYQPQHF. DNA for the CDR3: TGCGCCAGCAGCCGGGCAGGGGTATATCAGCCCCAGCATTTT.